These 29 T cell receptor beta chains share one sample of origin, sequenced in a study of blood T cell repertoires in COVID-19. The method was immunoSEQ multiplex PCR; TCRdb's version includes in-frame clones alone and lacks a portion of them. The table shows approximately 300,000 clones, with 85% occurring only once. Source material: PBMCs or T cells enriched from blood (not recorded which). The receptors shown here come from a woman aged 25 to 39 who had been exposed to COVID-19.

CDR3 amino acids: CASSTRGTQPQHF. CDR3 nucleotide sequence: TGTGCCAGCAGTACTAGGGGGACTCAGCCCCAGCATTTT. J is TRBJ1-5 and V is TRBV12-3 or TRBV12-4, with D tentatively TRBD1 (6 bases). The CDR3 loop spans 13 amino acids. V shed 5 bases and J shed 6 bases, with 11 bases lying between them.

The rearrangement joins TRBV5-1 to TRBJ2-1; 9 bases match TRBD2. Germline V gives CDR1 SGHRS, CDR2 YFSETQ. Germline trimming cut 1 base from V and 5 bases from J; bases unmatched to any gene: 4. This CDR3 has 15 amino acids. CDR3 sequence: CASSLSSGRNNEQFF. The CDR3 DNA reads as TGCGCCAGCAGCTTGTCGAGCGGGAGGAACAATGAGCAGTTCTTC.

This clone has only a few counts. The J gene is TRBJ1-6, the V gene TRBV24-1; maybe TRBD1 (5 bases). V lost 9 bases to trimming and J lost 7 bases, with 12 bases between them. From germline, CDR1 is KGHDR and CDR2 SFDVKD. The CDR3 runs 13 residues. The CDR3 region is CATRRSGNSPLHF. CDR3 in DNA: TGTGCCACCCGTAGGTCAGGGAATTCACCCCTCCACTTT.

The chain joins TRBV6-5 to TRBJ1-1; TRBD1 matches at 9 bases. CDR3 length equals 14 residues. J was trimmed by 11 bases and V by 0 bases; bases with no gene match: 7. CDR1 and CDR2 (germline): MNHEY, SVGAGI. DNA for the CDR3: TGTGCCAGCAGTTACTCGGGACAGGGTCTGGGGGCTTTCTTT. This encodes CASSYSGQGLGAFF.

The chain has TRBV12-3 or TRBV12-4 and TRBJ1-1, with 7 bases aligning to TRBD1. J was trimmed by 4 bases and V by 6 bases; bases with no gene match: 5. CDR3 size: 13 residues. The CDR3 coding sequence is TGTGCCAGCAGCAACAGGGGTGGCACTGAAGCTTTCTTT. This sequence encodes CASSNRGGTEAFF.

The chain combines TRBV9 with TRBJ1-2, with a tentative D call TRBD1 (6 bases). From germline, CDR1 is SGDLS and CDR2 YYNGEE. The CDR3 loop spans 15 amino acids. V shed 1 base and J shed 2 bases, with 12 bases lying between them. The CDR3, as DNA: TGTGCCAGCAGCGTACACAGGGATCTGAACTATGGCTACACCTTC. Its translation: CASSVHRDLNYGYTF.

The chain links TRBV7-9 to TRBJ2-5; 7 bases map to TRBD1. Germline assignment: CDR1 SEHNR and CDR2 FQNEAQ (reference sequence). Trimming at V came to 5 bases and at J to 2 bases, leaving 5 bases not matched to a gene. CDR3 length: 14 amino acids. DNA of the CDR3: TGTGCCAGCAGCCACCGGGACAGACAAGAGACCCAGTACTTC. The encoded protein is CASSHRDRQETQYF. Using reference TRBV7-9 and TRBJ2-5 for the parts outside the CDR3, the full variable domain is DTGVSQNPRHKITKRGQNVTFRCDPISEHNRLYWYRQTLGQGPEFLTYFQNEAQLEKSRLLSDRFSAERPKGSFSTLEIQRTEQGDSAMYLCASSHRDRQETQYFGPGTRLLVL.

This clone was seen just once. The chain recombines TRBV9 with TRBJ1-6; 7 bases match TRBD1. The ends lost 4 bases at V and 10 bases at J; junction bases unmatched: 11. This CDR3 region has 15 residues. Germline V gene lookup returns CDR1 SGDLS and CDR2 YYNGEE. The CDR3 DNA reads TGTGCCAGCAGCCCGGAGGGGGGCAGGGGGTCACCCCTCCACTTT. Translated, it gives CASSPEGGRGSPLHF. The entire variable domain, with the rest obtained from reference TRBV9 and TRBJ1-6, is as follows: DSGVTQTPKHLITATGQRVTLRCSPRSGDLSVYWYQQSLDQGLQFLIQYYNGEERAKGNILERFSAQQFPDLHSELNLSSLELGDSALYFCASSPEGGRGSPLHFGNGTRLTVT.

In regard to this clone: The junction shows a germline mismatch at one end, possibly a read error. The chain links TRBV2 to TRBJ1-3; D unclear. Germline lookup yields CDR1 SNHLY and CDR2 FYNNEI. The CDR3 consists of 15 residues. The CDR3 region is CASREDGSSGNTIYF. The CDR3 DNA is TGTGCCAGCAGGGAAGACGGGAGCTCTGGAAACACCATATATTTT. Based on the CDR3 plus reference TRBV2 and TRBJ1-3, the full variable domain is EPEVTQTPSHQVTQMGQEVILRCVPISNHLYFYWYRQILGQKVEFLVSFYNNEISEKSEIFDDQFSVERPDGSNFTLKIRSTKLEDSAMYFCASREDGSSGNTIYFGEGSWLTVV.

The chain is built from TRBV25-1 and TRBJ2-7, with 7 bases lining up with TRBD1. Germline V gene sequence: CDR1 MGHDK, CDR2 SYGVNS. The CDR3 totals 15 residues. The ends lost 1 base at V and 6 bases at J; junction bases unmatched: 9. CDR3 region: CASSEWGTATLEQYF. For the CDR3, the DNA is TGTGCCAGCAGTGAATGGGGGACAGCCACCCTCGAGCAGTACTTC.

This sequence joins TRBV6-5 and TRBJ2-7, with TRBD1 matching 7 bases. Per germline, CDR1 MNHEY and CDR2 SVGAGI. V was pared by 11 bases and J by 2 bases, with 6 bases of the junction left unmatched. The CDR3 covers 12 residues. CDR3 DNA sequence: TGTGCCGTACAGGGGAATCCCTACGAGCAGTACTTC. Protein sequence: CAVQGNPYEQYF.

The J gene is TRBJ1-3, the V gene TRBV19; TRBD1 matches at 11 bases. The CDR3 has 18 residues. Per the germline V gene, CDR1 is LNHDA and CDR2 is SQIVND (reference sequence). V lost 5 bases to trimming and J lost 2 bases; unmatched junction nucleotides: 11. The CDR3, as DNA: TGTGCCAGTAGTCCTCCCGGCCGGACAGGGGGCCCTGGAAACACCATATATTTT. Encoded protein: CASSPPGRTGGPGNTIYF.

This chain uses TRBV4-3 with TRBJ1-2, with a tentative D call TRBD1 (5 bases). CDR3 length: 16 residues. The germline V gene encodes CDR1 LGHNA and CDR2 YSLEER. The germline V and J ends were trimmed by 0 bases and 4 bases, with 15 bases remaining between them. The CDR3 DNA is TGCGCCAGCAGCCAAGACCCCCAGGGTGGGGTCTATGGCTACACCTTC. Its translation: CASSQDPQGGVYGYTF.

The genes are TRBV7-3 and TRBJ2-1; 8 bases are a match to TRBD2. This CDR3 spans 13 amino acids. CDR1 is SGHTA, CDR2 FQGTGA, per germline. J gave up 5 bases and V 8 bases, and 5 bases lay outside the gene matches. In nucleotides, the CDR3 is TGTGCCAGCGGGTTAGCGGGGAACAATGAGCAGTTCTTC. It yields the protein CASGLAGNNEQFF.

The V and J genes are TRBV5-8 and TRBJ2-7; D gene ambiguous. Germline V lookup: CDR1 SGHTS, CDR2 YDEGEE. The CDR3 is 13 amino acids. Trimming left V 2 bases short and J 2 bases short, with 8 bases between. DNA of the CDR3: TGTGCCAGCAGCTTCGCAGGAACCTACGAGCAGTACTTC. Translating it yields CASSFAGTYEQYF.

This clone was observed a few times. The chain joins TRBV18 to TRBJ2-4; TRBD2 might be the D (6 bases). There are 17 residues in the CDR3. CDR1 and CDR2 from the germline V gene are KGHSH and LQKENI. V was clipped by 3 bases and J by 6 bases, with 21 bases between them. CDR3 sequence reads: CASSPARDFLFGNIQYF. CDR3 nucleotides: TGTGCCAGCTCACCTGCACGGGACTTCCTCTTCGGAAACATTCAGTACTTC.

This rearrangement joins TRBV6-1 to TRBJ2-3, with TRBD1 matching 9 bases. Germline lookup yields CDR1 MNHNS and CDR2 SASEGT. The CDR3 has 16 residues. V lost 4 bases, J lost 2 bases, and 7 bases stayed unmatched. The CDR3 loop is CASSVPGTGTTDTQYF. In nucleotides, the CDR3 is TGTGCCAGCAGTGTGCCCGGGACAGGGACCACAGATACGCAGTATTTT.

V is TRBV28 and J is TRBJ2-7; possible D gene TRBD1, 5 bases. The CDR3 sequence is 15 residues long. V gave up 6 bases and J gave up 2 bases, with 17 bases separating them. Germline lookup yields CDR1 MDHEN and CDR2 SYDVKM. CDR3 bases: TGTGCCAGCAGCATATTGGCAGGGCCAACCTACGAGCAGTACTTC. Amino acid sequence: CASSILAGPTYEQYF.

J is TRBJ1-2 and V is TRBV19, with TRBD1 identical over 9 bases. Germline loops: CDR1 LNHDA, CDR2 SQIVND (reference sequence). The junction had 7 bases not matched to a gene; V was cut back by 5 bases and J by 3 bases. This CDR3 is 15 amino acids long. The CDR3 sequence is CASSLGQGFDYGYTF. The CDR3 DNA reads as TGTGCCAGTAGTCTCGGACAGGGGTTCGACTATGGCTACACCTTC.

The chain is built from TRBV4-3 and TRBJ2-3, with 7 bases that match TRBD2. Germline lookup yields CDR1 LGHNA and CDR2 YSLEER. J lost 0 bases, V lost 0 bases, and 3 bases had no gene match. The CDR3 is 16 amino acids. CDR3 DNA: TGCGCCAGCAGCCAAGAGAGCGGGATTAGCACAGATACGCAGTATTTT. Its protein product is CASSQESGISTDTQYF.

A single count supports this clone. The CDR3 DNA follows: TGTGCCAGCAGTTCACGCCTTCTAAAGCAGTACTTC. It specifies CASSSRLLKQYF. V is TRBV5-6 and J is TRBJ2-7; D unclear. Germline loops: CDR1 SGHDT, CDR2 YYEEEE. This CDR3 spans 12 amino acids. Trimming cost V 5 bases and J 8 bases, with 14 bases left between them.

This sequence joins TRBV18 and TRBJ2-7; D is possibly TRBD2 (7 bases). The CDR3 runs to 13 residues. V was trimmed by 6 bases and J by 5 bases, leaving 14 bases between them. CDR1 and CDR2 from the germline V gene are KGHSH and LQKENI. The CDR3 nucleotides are TGTGCCAGCTCCAGAATAGGGGGGGACGAGCAGTACTTC. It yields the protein CASSRIGGDEQYF.

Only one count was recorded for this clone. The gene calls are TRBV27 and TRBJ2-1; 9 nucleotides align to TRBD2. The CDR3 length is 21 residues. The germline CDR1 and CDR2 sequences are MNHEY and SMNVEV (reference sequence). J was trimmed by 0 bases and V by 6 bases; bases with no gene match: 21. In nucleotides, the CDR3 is TGTGCCAGCAGGAGCGACCGACTCTCGCGGGAGGGCCCCGCCTCCTACAATGAGCAGTTCTTC. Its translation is CASRSDRLSREGPASYNEQFF.

CDR3 DNA: TGTGCCAGCAGTGAGGTAGAGGGAAGTAGCTACACCTTC. It translates to CASSEVEGSSYTF. J is TRBJ1-2 and V is TRBV2; D remains unclear. V was trimmed by 3 bases and J by 9 bases, leaving 14 bases between them. The length of the CDR3 is 13 residues. The germline CDR1 and CDR2 sequences are SNHLY and FYNNEI.

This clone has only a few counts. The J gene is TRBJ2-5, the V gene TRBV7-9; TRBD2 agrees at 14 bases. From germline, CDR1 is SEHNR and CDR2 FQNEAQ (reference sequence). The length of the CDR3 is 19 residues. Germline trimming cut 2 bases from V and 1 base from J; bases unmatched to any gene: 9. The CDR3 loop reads CASSLFIGLAGGFQETQYF. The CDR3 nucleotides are TGTGCCAGCAGCTTATTTATCGGACTAGCGGGGGGCTTCCAAGAGACCCAGTACTTC.

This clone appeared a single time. The CDR3 region has the DNA TGTGCCAGCAGTTTCGGGACTAAGATCAATGAGCAGTTCTTC. Its translation is CASSFGTKINEQFF. This chain connects TRBV27 to TRBJ2-1, with 7 bases that match TRBD2. J lost 6 bases, V lost 3 bases, and 5 bases had no gene match. The CDR3 is 14 residues long. Germline assignment: CDR1 MNHEY and CDR2 SMNVEV (reference sequence).

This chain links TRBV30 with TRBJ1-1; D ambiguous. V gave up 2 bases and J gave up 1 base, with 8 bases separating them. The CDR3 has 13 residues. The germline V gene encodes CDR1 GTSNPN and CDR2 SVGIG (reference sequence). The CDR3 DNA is TGTGCCTGGAGTCCTCCTAAGAACACTGAAGCTTTCTTT. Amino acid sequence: CAWSPPKNTEAFF.

CDR3 sequence: CASSQDRAAETQYF. CDR3 sequence (DNA): TGCGCCAGCAGCCAAGACAGGGCCGCGGAGACCCAGTACTTC. The gene calls are TRBV4-3 and TRBJ2-5; tentatively, D is TRBD1 (5 bases). CDR3 size: 14 residues. The V gene lost 0 bases and the J gene lost 5 bases, with 10 bases spanning the gap. From germline, CDR1 is LGHNA and CDR2 YSLEER.

The chain's CDR3 is CASSYDGANEKLFF. The CDR3 DNA sequence: TGTGCCAGCAGTTACGACGGAGCTAATGAAAAACTGTTTTTT. V gene TRBV6-5 combines with J gene TRBJ1-4; no reliable D call. The CDR3 totals 14 residues. V dropped 2 bases and J dropped 3 bases, with 7 bases sitting between them. The germline gives CDR1 MNHEY, CDR2 SVGAGI.